This T cell receptor (beta chain) originates from a study of blood T cell repertoires in COVID-19. This CDR3 comprises 13 residues. CDR1 is KGHSH and CDR2 is LQKENI in the germline V gene. V was pared by 2 bases and J by 5 bases, with 7 bases between. In the original analysis: By means of reference gene primer amplification, nucleated cell counts were estimated. The protocol was immunoSEQ multiplex PCR, while the TCRdb copy is restricted to in-frame clones and leaves out a portion. V, J and clone size are those of that table, while D and trimming were read from the DNA. The top ten hold 1.5% of the sample, which has under 200,000 clones, 83% seen once.

The chain combines TRBV18 with TRBJ2-1; no firm D call. This clonotype originated in a human donor in a cohort sampled during active COVID-19. The sample comprised peripheral blood. CDR3 DNA sequence: TGTGCCAGCTCACCAGCAGTTAACAATGAGCAGTTCTTC. Translated, it gives CASSPAVNNEQFF. Full variable domain (outside the CDR3, taken from reference TRBV18 and TRBJ2-1): NAGVMQNPRHLVRRRGQEARLRCSPMKGHSHVYWYRQLPEEGLKFMVYLQKENIIDESGMPKERFSAEFPKEGPSILRIQQVVRGDSAAYFCASSPAVNNEQFFGPGTRLTVL.